One T cell receptor (beta chain) is described in this entry. All donors were healthy HIV-negative adults lacking recent acute infections or vaccinations. Sequencing used immunoSEQ multiplex PCR; TCRdb keeps in-frame clones, though not all of them. The profile covers approximately 1,000,000 clones, with approximately 80% appearing a single time and roughly 0.83% taken by the ten largest. The sample comes from a study of shared clonotypes between healthy human individuals. V was clipped by 1 base and J by 3 bases, with 7 bases between them. Germline V gene lookup returns CDR1 SGHRS and CDR2 YFSETQ. The CDR3 contains 13 residues.

The receptor was derived from a man aged 18 to 30 in good health. Some clones in this sample may be carry-over from other donors' samples. The material sequenced was memory CD4+ T cells from PBMCs. Documented subset: CD45RA-negative fraction. The rearrangement joins TRBV5-1 to TRBJ1-2; unclear D gene. The CDR3 spells CASSLSADYGYTF. CDR3 bases: TGCGCCAGCAGCTTGAGTGCTGACTATGGCTACACCTTC.